The T cell receptor beta chain described here comes from a study of T cells after yellow fever vaccination. The ends were cut back, 5 bases at V and 2 bases at J, with 6 bases in the middle. This CDR3 contains 11 residues. Per germline, CDR1 DFQATT and CDR2 SNEGSKA (reference sequence). This clonotype was detected a few times. The antigen is not known. MiXCR, applied by TCRdb to the 5' RACE reads, yields one record per CDR3 protein. The sample consists of around 400,000 distinct CDR3 sequences, around a tenth of them appearing once. Regarding the study as a whole: Most clones from primary vaccination were detected again post-booster (roughly 95% CD4, 88% CD8).

The TCR sequence derives from a man aged 18 to 30 who received the YFV17D yellow fever vaccine. The V gene is TRBV20-1, the J gene TRBJ2-5, with no clear D. This specimen consisted of PBMCs, obtained on the day of the first yellow fever vaccination. CDR3 region: CSAEGQETQYF. The CDR3 DNA reads TGCAGTGCTGAAGGACAAGAGACCCAGTACTTC.